Listed below are T cell receptor beta chains from one sample, sequenced in a study of blood T cell repertoires in COVID-19. Generated by immunoSEQ multiplex PCR, the TCRdb table keeps only in-frame clones and is missing some. Of roughly 150,000 clones listed, 60% to 85% are singletons. Sequencing was done on a sample of peripheral blood. The receptors derive from a man in his forties or fifties with active or convalescent COVID-19. Both conserved end residues are part of each CDR3. A D gene is named only where the DNA matches it firmly. Size values are once, few and many counts, or a class for expanded clones, and some rows have none.

NA	TRBJ2-7	TRBD1	TRBV28	TGTGCCAGCAGTTTTAATCCTCTAGGGACAGGGTCCTACGAGCAGTACTTC	CASSFNPLGTGSYEQYF
NA	TRBJ1-5	NA	TRBV19	TGTGCCAGTAGTATTCAGGGCCATCAGCCCCAGCATTTT	CASSIQGHQPQHF
NA	TRBJ2-7	TRBD2	TRBV4-1	TGCGCCAGCAGCTCATATCCCGGACTAGCGGGAGCATACGAGCAGTACTTC	CASSSYPGLAGAYEQYF
NA	TRBJ2-3	NA	TRBV19	TGTGCCAGTAGTATGGGGAGTAGAGATACGCAGTATTTT	CASSMGSRDTQYF
once	TRBJ1-5	NA	TRBV7-6	TGTGCCAGCAGCTTAGCGGTTGGGGGGGAGCCCCAGCATTTT	CASSLAVGGEPQHF
NA	TRBJ2-1	NA	TRBV12-3/TRBV12-4	TGTGCCAGCAGTCCCCCGGACAATGAGCAGTTCTTC	CASSPPDNEQFF
NA	TRBJ1-6	NA	TRBV2	TGTGCCAGCAGTGAGCTTGGGGGGTATAATTCACCCCTCCACTTT	CASSELGGYNSPLHF
NA	TRBJ1-6	TRBD1	TRBV27	TGTGCCAGCAGTTCGTACTTCGGGACAGGGGGGAATTCACCCCTCCACTTT	CASSSYFGTGGNSPLHF
NA	TRBJ1-1	TRBD1	TRBV2	TGTGCCAGCAGTGAAGCGACAGGGGAAGCTTTCTTT	CASSEATGEAFF
NA	TRBJ1-5	NA	TRBV4-1	TGCGCCAGCAGCCCGGACACCACCAATCAGCCCCAGCATTTT	CASSPDTTNQPQHF
NA	TRBJ2-2	NA	TRBV27	TGTGCCAGCCATCCTCGGAGGGGGGGCGGGGAGCTGTTTTTT	CASHPRRGGGELFF
NA	TRBJ2-7	NA	TRBV7-8	TGTGCCAGCACGGGAGTATCCTACGAGCAGTACTTC	CASTGVSYEQYF
NA	TRBJ2-5	NA	TRBV6-2/TRBV6-3	TGTGCCAGCAGTTACCCCGAAGAGACCCAGTACTTC	CASSYPEETQYF
NA	TRBJ1-2	TRBD1	TRBV27	TGTGCCAGCAGTTCAGGACAGGGGGCAGTTTCGGGCGGCTACACCTTC	CASSSGQGAVSGGYTF
NA	TRBJ2-1	TRBD2	TRBV3-1/TRBV3-2	TGTGCCAGCAGCCCGACTAGCGGCTCCTACAATGAGCAGTTCTTC	CASSPTSGSYNEQFF
NA	TRBJ2-1	NA	TRBV9	TGTGCCAGCAGCGTAGGGCCAGGGGTTATGGATGAGCAGTTCTTC	CASSVGPGVMDEQFF
once	TRBJ2-7	TRBD1	TRBV2	TGTGCCAGCGCCCGCGCTGGACAGGGCCCCTACGAGCAGTACTTC	CASARAGQGPYEQYF
few	TRBJ1-2	TRBD1	TRBV24-1	TGTGCCACCGGGGACAGGGGAGGCTATGGCTACACCTTC	CATGDRGGYGYTF
few	TRBJ2-1	TRBD1	TRBV6-5	TGTGTCCGCCCAGACAGGGGCCCCCATGAGCAGTTCTTC	CVRPDRGPHEQFF
NA	TRBJ1-1	TRBD1	TRBV30	TGTGCCTGGAGTGGTCCCGGGACAGGCTCGAACACTGAAGCTTTCTTT	CAWSGPGTGSNTEAFF
NA	TRBJ1-5	TRBD1	TRBV4-1	TGCGCCAGCAGCCAAACAGGGGTTCGACAGCCCCAGCATTTT	CASSQTGVRQPQHF
NA	TRBJ2-7	TRBD2	TRBV5-1	TGCGCCAGCAGGGTAGCGGGAGGACACGAGCAGTACTTC	CASRVAGGHEQYF
NA	TRBJ2-7	TRBD2	TRBV19	TGTGCCAGTAGTCACACTAGCGTCCCCTACGAGCAGTACTTC	CASSHTSVPYEQYF
NA	TRBJ2-7	NA	TRBV6-5	TGTGCCAGCAGTTACTCGTTAGGGGGATCTTCCTACGAGCAGTACTTC	CASSYSLGGSSYEQYF
NA	TRBJ2-3	NA	TRBV7-9	TGTGCCAGCAGCCCGCGTGGAGGGCTTTCCACAGATACGCAGTATTTT	CASSPRGGLSTDTQYF
NA	TRBJ2-5	TRBD2	TRBV7-9	TGTGCCAGCAGCTTAGCGGGAGGGACCCAAGAGACCCAGTACTTC	CASSLAGGTQETQYF
NA	TRBJ1-5	NA	TRBV19	TGTGCCAGTAGTATAGTGACAGCTCGGGTGAGGCCCCAGCATTTT	CASSIVTARVRPQHF
once	TRBJ1-1	NA	TRBV21-1	TGTGCCAGCAGCAAAAAGATACTTTTATGGGACAGAAATACGGGCACTGAAGCTTTCTTT	CASSKKILLWDRNTGTEAFF
once	TRBJ2-1	NA	TRBV4-2	TGTGCCAGCAGCCAAGATTCCGGGTACAATGAGCAGTTCTTC	CASSQDSGYNEQFF
NA	TRBJ1-3	NA	TRBV5-1	TGCGCCAGCAGCTTGACAGCCTCTGGAAACACCATATATTTT	CASSLTASGNTIYF
NA	TRBJ2-7	TRBD1	TRBV5-1	TGCGCCAGCAGCGCCGGGACAGGTCCCTACGAGCAGTACTTC	CASSAGTGPYEQYF
NA	TRBJ2-3	NA	TRBV9	TGTGCCAGCAGCGTAAGTCAGGGTGAAAGCACAGATACGCAGTATTTT	CASSVSQGESTDTQYF
few	TRBJ1-2	NA	TRBV13	TGTGCCAGCAGCCCAACGCCCCTCGACAGGAACTATGGCTACACCTTC	CASSPTPLDRNYGYTF
NA	TRBJ2-7	NA	TRBV9	TGTGCCAGCAGCGTATATCCCACCGGGGAGCAGTACTTC	CASSVYPTGEQYF
NA	TRBJ2-1	NA	TRBV18	TGTGCCAGCTCACCCCGGGACACCTCCTACAATGAGCAGTTCTTC	CASSPRDTSYNEQFF
NA	TRBJ1-1	NA	TRBV6-2/TRBV6-3	TGTGCCAGCAGTTACTCGATGACGGGGGACACTGAAGCTTTCTTT	CASSYSMTGDTEAFF
NA	TRBJ2-7	TRBD1	TRBV4-1	TGCGCCAGCAGCCCAATCGGGACAGGGAAGAGGTACGAGCAGTACTTC	CASSPIGTGKRYEQYF
NA	TRBJ2-7	TRBD2	TRBV13	TGTGCCAGCAGCTTACTAGCGGGAGGGAGGGCCTACGAGCAGTACTTC	CASSLLAGGRAYEQYF
NA	TRBJ2-7	TRBD1	TRBV15	TGTGCCACCAGCAGAGGGGACAGCTCATACGAGCAGTACTTC	CATSRGDSSYEQYF
NA	TRBJ2-1	TRBD2	TRBV2	TGTGCCCCTGAGCGGGATTCCTACAATGAGCAGTTCTTC	CAPERDSYNEQFF
NA	TRBJ2-7	NA	TRBV6-5	TGTGCCAGCAGTCCAGGAATCCCGACCCCCTACGAGCAGTACTTC	CASSPGIPTPYEQYF
NA	TRBJ1-5	NA	TRBV28	TGTGCCAGCAGTTTTTTTCGTCTAGGGGGGGGAAGACCGATGTCCCGTCAGCCCCAGCATTTT	CASSFFRLGGGRPMSRQPQHF
NA	TRBJ1-1	NA	TRBV3-1/TRBV3-2	TGTGCCAGCAGCCCGGACAGCGCGAACACTGAAGCTTTCTTT	CASSPDSANTEAFF